The 10 T cell receptor beta chains in this list originate from one sample, sequenced in a study of cytomegalovirus exposure and HLA in healthy donors. 60 Vbeta and 13 Jbeta primers were used in PCR. TCRdb's table, derived via immunoSEQ multiplex PCR, lists solely in-frame clones and lacks some. This table has approximately 140,000 clones, around three quarters appearing once. Sequencing was done on a sample of PBMCs. The receptor set was obtained from a man aged 40-49 years in good health and CMV-seropositive.

V gene TRBV5-5 combines with J gene TRBJ1-2; 8 bases line up with TRBD1. J was trimmed by 4 bases and V by 6 bases; bases with no gene match: 14. CDR1 is SGHKS and CDR2 is YYEKEE in the germline V gene (reference sequence). The CDR3 has 16 amino acids. The CDR3 DNA reads TGTGCCAGCACCCACGAGATGGGACAGGCCTTCTATGGCTACACCTTC. Protein sequence: CASTHEMGQAFYGYTF.

This clone has just a few counts. V gene TRBV11-1 combines with J gene TRBJ2-7, with TRBD2 matching 7 bases. V dropped 5 bases and J dropped 7; count of bases not matched to a gene: 11. Germline CDR1 SGHAT, CDR2 FQDESV (reference sequence). The CDR3 is 14 residues long. CDR3 amino acids: CASSPSGNTREQYF. The CDR3 bases are TGTGCCAGCAGCCCCAGCGGGAACACTCGAGAGCAGTACTTC. The variable domain in full, with the rest retrieved from reference TRBV11-1 and TRBJ2-7, is EAEVAQSPRYKITEKSQAVAFWCDPISGHATLYWYRQILGQGPELLVQFQDESVVDDSQLPKDRFSAERLKGVDSTLKIQPAELGDSAMYLCASSPSGNTREQYFGPGTRLTVT.

In its sample, this clone was seen once. The V call is TRBV28, the J call TRBJ2-1, with TRBD1 matching over 12 bases. The CDR3 covers 19 residues. Germline V gene data show CDR1 as MDHEN and CDR2 as SYDVKM. V was pared by 5 bases and J by 1 base, with 12 bases of the junction left unmatched. Here the CDR3 DNA reads TGTGCCAGCAGTGGACCCGGGACAGGGGGCTTGACGTCCTACAATGAGCAGTTCTTC. This gives the protein CASSGPGTGGLTSYNEQFF.

This chain links TRBV19 with TRBJ2-5; no clear D. V dropped 5 bases and J dropped 2 bases, with 12 bases sitting between them. The CDR3 spans 14 residues. Germline V gene lookup returns CDR1 LNHDA and CDR2 SQIVND (reference sequence). The DNA of the CDR3 is TGTGCCAGTAGTCCTCGGAGTTTACAAGAGACCCAGTACTTC. This translates into CASSPRSLQETQYF. The variable domain in full, completed from reference TRBV19 and TRBJ2-5, reads DGGITQSPKYLFRKEGQNVTLSCEQNLNHDAMYWYRQDPGQGLRLIYYSQIVNDFQKGDIAEGYSVSREKKESFPLTVTSAQKNPTAFYLCASSPRSLQETQYFGPGTRLLVL.

CDR3 DNA sequence: TGTGCCAGCAGTGACGTATACGGCTACGAGCAGTACTTC. Translation gives CASSDVYGYEQYF. The rearrangement links TRBV25-1 to TRBJ2-7; D unresolved. V shed 3 bases and J shed 3 bases, with 9 bases lying between them. The CDR3 extends over 13 amino acids. Germline CDR1 MGHDK, CDR2 SYGVNS.

This chain links TRBV5-8 with TRBJ1-4; 8 bases match TRBD1. CDR1 and CDR2 from the germline V gene are SGHTS and YDEGEE. The ends lost 3 bases at V and 8 bases at J; junction bases unmatched: 9. The CDR3 loop spans 15 amino acids. CDR3 DNA: TGTGCCAGCAGCTCTGGACAGGGACCGCGAGAAAAACTGTTTTTT. This gives the protein CASSSGQGPREKLFF.

V is TRBV7-9 and J is TRBJ2-1; 7 nucleotides align to TRBD2. V was pared by 1 base and J by 0 bases, with 6 bases of the junction left unmatched. CDR1 is SEHNR and CDR2 is FQNEAQ in the germline V gene (reference sequence). The CDR3 is made up of 17 amino acids. Here the CDR3 reads CASSLGGGSSSYNEQFF. The CDR3, as DNA: TGTGCCAGCAGCTTAGGAGGCGGGAGTAGCTCCTACAATGAGCAGTTCTTC.

This clone turned up a few times. The chain joins TRBV27 to TRBJ2-3, with D possibly being TRBD2 (6 bases). The germline V gene encodes CDR1 MNHEY and CDR2 SMNVEV (reference sequence). The V end was cut by 0 bases, the J end by 6 bases, with 10 bases between. The CDR3 has 14 residues. The CDR3 region is CASSLSGGVDTQYF. CDR3 coding DNA: TGTGCCAGCAGTTTATCGGGGGGAGTGGATACGCAGTATTTT.

The CDR3 DNA sequence: TGTGCCAGCAGCCAAGAAAGTGGGAGCTCCTACAATGAGCAGTTCTTC. It yields the protein CASSQESGSSYNEQFF. The rearrangement joins TRBV4-2 to TRBJ2-1, with D possibly being TRBD2 (5 bases). CDR1 and CDR2 (germline): LGHNA, YNFKEQ. This CDR3 is 16 amino acids long. V gave up 0 bases and J gave up 0 bases, with 9 bases separating them.

The genes are TRBV6-5 and TRBJ2-7, with 7 bases lining up with TRBD1. With V trimmed by 0 bases and J by 2 bases, 4 bases remained unmatched. The CDR3 covers 15 residues. From germline, CDR1 is MNHEY and CDR2 SVGAGI. The CDR3 sequence: CASSYSGQPPYEQYF. CDR3 bases: TGTGCCAGCAGTTACTCGGGACAGCCACCCTACGAGCAGTACTTC.